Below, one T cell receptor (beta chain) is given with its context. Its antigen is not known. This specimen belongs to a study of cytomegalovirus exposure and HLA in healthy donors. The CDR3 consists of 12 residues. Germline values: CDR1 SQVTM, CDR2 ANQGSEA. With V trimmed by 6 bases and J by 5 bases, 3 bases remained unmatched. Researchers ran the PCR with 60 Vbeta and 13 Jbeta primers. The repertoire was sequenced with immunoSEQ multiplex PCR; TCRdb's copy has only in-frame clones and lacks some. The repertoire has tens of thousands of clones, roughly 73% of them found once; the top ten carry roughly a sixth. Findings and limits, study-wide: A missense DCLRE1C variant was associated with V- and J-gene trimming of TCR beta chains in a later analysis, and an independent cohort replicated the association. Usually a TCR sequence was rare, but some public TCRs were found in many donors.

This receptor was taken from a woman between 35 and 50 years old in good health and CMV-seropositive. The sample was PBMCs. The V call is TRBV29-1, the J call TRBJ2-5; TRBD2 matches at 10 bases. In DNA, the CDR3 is TGCAGCGTGCTTAGCGGGAGGGAGACCCAGTACTTC. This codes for CSVLSGRETQYF.